The clone carrying this TCR beta chain was detected only a few times. The entry originates in a study of OX40 agonist ivuxolimab in advanced cancers. Baseline, cycle 4 day 1, and cycle 7 day 1 were the blood sampling points. The CDR3 loop spans 13 amino acids. CDR1 is MGHRA, CDR2 YSYEKL, per germline. V was cut by 0 bases and J by 14 bases, with 14 bases left in between. The repertoire was sequenced with immunoSEQ multiplex PCR; TCRdb's copy has only in-frame clones and lacks some. The sample consists of under 25,000 clones, roughly 78% of them appearing once. This sequence originates from an adult with an advanced solid tumor such as melanoma, head and neck, liver or kidney cancer. The specimen comprised CD4+ or CD8+ T cells sorted from blood, sampled in a trial of the OX40 agonist ivuxolimab. The rearrangement joins TRBV4-1 to TRBJ2-1, with unresolved D. CDR3 sequence reads: CASSQDFIGVKFF. The CDR3 DNA sequence: TGCGCCAGCAGCCAAGATTTCATAGGCGTAAAGTTCTTC.